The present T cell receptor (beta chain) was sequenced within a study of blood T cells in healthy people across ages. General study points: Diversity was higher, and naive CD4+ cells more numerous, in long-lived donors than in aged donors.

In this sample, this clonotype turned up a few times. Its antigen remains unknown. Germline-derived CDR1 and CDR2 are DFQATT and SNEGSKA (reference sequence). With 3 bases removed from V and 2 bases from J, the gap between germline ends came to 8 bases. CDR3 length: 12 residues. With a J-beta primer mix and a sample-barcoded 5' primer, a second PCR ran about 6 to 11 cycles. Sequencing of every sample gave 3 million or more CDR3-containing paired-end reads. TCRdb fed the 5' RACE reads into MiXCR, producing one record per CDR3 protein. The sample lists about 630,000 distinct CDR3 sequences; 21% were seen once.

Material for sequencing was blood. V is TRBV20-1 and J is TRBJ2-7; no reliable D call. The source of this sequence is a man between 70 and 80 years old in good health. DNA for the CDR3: TGCAGTGCTAGTCCAGAGACCTACGAGCAGTACTTC. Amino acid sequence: CSASPETYEQYF.